What follows are 5 T cell receptor beta chains derived from one specimen sequenced in a study of vaccination and CD4 T cells after COVID-19. Antigens for these TCRs are unknown. The treatment was: roughly 10-day PBMC culture with coronavirus spike peptide pools or control peptides (ViraFEST assay). Sequence data for DNA of cultured CD4+ T cells were generated by the Oncomine TCR Beta short-read assay. From the PCR reads, TCRdb called clonotypes with MiXCR, one entry per CDR3 protein. The table includes around 10,000 distinct CDR3 sequences, around 67% detected once. The sequencing input was CD4+ T cells from blood, cultured in vitro. These receptors were collected from a human donor who had recovered from COVID-19.

The V and J genes are TRBV20-1 and TRBJ2-3; TRBD2 aligns across 7 bases. Germline CDR1 DFQATT, CDR2 SNEGSKA (reference sequence). After removal of 6 bases from V and 6 bases from J, the junction contained 21 bases not matched to a gene. This CDR3 is built from 17 residues. The DNA of the CDR3 is TGCAGTGCCCCACCCTTCGGACTAGGTTTTTCTTCGGATACGCAGTATTTT. Protein: CSAPPFGLGFSSDTQYF.

The V gene is TRBV20-1, the J gene TRBJ1-5; 8 nucleotides align to TRBD1. Trimming removed 3 bases from V and 1 base from J; junction bases left unmatched: 5. The V gene's germline CDR1 is DFQATT and CDR2 SNEGSKA (reference sequence). This CDR3 is 15 amino acids long. DNA for the CDR3: TGCAGTGCTAGGCGACAGGGGCAGAGCAATCAGCCCCAGCATTTT. Protein product: CSARRQGQSNQPQHF.

The chain couples TRBV7-2 to TRBJ1-5; weak D call: TRBD1 (5 bases). The CDR3 runs 15 residues. Deletions cut 4 bases from V and 6 bases from J, with 16 bases between. Germline V gene lookup returns CDR1 SGHTA and CDR2 FQGNSA. Written as DNA, the CDR3 is TGTGCCAGCAGCTCGGGACTTATTACGGGTCAGCCCCAGCATTTT. Translated, it gives CASSSGLITGQPQHF.

V usage is TRBV6-4 and J usage is TRBJ1-1; no clear D. CDR3 length: 15 residues. Trimming removed 6 bases at V and 3 bases at J, with 17 bases between. CDR1 is MRHNA, CDR2 SNTAGT, per germline. The CDR3 sequence: CASRRTFLEDTEAFF. Here the CDR3 DNA reads TGTGCCAGCAGGAGGACCTTCTTAGAGGACACTGAAGCTTTCTTT.

This chain connects TRBV20-1 to TRBJ1-3; maybe TRBD1 (6 bases). The CDR3 spans 15 residues. The V end lost 0 bases, the J end lost 0 bases, and 9 bases lay between the germline ends. CDR1 and CDR2 (germline): DFQATT, SNEGSKA (reference sequence). Here the CDR3 DNA reads TGCAGTGCTAGAGATGCGGACAGCTCTGGAAACACCATATATTTT. Translated: CSARDADSSGNTIYF.